This TCR beta chain is drawn from a study of blood T cell repertoires in COVID-19. As for the study in general: Samples taken during acute and convalescent COVID-19 were collected in the United States, Italy and Spain. In each case, the material was cDNA or gDNA derived from T cells, B-cell-depleted T cells, or PBMCs.

Method: immunoSEQ multiplex PCR; TCRdb's copy keeps in-frame clones and lacks some. The table shows under 200,000 clones, with approximately 84% occurring only once. From germline, CDR1 is KGHSH and CDR2 LQKENI. The ends lost 3 bases at V and 5 bases at J; junction bases unmatched: 8. The CDR3 loop spans 15 amino acids. The sequence was obtained from a woman of 80 years or more with acute or convalescent COVID-19. This chain connects TRBV18 to TRBJ1-1, with 8 bases matching TRBD1. The sequenced material came from peripheral blood. CDR3 coding DNA: TGTGCCAGCTCACCTAGCCAGGGGGCGTGGACTGAAGCTTTCTTT. Its protein is CASSPSQGAWTEAFF.